The present TCR beta chain was sequenced within a study of blood T cell repertoires in COVID-19. In the study overall: Researchers got acute and convalescent COVID-19 samples from the United States, Italy and Spain.

This CDR3 spans 15 amino acids. V dropped 0 bases and J dropped 6; count of bases not matched to a gene: 7. Germline CDR1 is SEHNR and CDR2 is FQNEAQ (reference sequence). The repertoire was sequenced with immunoSEQ multiplex PCR; TCRdb's copy has only in-frame clones and lacks some. The repertoire includes more than 250,000 clones, 70% to 90% of them detected once, and about 6.8% sits in the top ten. This TCR derives from a man between 18 and 35 years old who had recovered from COVID-19. Sequencing used peripheral blood. The chain uses TRBV7-9 and TRBJ1-1; 7 bases align to TRBD1. CDR3 sequence reads: CASSLARGGEPEAFF. Here the CDR3 DNA reads TGTGCCAGCAGCTTAGCGAGAGGGGGCGAGCCTGAAGCTTTCTTT.